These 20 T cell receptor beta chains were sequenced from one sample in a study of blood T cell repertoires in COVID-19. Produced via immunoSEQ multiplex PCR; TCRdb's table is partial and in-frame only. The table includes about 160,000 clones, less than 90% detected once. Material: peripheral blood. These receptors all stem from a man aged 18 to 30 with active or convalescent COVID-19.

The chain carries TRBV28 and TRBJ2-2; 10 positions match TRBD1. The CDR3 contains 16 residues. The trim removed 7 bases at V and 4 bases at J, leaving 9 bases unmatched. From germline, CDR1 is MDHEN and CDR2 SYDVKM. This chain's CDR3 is CASIWSGTGATGELFF. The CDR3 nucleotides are TGTGCCAGCATATGGTCCGGGACAGGGGCCACCGGGGAGCTGTTTTTT. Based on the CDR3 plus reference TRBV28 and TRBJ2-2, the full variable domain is DVKVTQSSRYLVKRTGEKVFLECVQDMDHENMFWYRQDPGLGLRLIYFSYDVKMKEKGDIPEGYSVSREKKERFSLILESASTNQTSMYLCASIWSGTGATGELFFGEGSRLTVL.

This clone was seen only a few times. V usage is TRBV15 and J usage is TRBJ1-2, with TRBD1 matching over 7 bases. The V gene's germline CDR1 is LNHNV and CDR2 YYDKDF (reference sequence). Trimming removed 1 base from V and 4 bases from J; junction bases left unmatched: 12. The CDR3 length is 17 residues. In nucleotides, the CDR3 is TGTGCCACCAGCAGAGGGGTCACAGGGGAGGTTAGCTATGGCTACACCTTC. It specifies CATSRGVTGEVSYGYTF. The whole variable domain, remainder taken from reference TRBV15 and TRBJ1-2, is DAMVIQNPRYQVTQFGKPVTLSCSQTLNHNVMYWYQQKSSQAPKLLFHYYDKDFNNEADTPDNFQSRRPNTSFCFLDIRSPGLGDTAMYLCATSRGVTGEVSYGYTFGSGTRLTVV.

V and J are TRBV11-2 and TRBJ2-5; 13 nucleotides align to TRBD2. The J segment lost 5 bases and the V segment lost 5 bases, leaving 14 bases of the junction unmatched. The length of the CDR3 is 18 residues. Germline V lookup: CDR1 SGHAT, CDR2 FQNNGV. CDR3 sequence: CASSGLAGVRFSGETQYF. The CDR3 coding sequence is TGTGCCAGCAGCGGACTAGCGGGAGTCAGATTCAGTGGGGAGACCCAGTACTTC.

The CDR3: CASSLGHANTEAFF. CDR3 DNA: TGTGCCAGCAGCTTAGGACACGCCAACACTGAAGCTTTCTTT. J is TRBJ1-1 and V is TRBV9; D may be TRBD1 (5 bases). Per the germline V gene, CDR1 is SGDLS and CDR2 is YYNGEE. The CDR3 loop spans 14 amino acids. V was trimmed by 4 bases and J by 2 bases, leaving 12 bases between them.

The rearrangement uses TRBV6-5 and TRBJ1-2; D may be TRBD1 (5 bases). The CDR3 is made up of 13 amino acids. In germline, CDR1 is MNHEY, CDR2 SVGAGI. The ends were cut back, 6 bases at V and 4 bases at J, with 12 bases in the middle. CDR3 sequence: CASSLDRAYGYTF. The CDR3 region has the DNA TGTGCCAGCAGCCTAGACAGAGCCTATGGCTACACCTTC.

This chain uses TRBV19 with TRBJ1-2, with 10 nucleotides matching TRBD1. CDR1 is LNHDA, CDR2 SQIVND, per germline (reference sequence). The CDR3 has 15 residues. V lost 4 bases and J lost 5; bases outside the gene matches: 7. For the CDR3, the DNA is TGTGCCAGTAGTACATGGGGACAGGGGCTTTATGGCTACACCTTC. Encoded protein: CASSTWGQGLYGYTF.

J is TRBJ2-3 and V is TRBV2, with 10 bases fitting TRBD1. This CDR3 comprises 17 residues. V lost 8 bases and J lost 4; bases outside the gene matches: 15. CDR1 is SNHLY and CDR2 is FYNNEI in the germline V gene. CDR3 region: CASFRLRTGGLPDTQYF. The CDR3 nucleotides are TGTGCCAGCTTCCGCTTGAGGACAGGGGGTTTACCAGATACGCAGTATTTT.

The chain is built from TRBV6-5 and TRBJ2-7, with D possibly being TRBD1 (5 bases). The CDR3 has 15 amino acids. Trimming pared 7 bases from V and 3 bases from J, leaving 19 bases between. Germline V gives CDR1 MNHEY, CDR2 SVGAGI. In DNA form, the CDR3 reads TGTGCCAGCAAACTCTCTGCGGCAGGGATCTACGAGCAGTACTTC. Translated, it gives CASKLSAAGIYEQYF.

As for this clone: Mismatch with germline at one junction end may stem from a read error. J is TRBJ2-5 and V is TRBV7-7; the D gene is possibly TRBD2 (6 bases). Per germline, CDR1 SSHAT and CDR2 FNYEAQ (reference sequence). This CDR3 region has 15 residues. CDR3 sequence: CASSLGSLAQETQYF. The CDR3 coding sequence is TGTGCTAGCAGCTTAGGGTCACTAGCTCAAGAGACCCAGTACTTC.

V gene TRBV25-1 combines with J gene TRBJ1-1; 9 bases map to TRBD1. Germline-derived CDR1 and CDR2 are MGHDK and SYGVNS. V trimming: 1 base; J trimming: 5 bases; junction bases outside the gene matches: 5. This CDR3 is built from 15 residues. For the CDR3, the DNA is TGTGCCAGCAGTGAATGGCCACAGGGGGCAACTGAAGCTTTCTTT. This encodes CASSEWPQGATEAFF.

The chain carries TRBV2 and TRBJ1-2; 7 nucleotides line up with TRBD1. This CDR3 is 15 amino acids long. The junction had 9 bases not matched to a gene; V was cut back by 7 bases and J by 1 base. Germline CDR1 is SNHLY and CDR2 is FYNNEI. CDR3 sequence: CASTLPTGNNYGYTF. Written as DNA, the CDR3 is TGTGCCAGCACCCTACCGACAGGGAATAACTATGGCTACACCTTC.

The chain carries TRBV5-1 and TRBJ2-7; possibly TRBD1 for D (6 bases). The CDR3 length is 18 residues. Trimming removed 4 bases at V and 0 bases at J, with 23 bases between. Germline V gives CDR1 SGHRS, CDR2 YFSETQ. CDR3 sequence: CASSQHIGQNSGSYEQYF. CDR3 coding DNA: TGCGCCAGCAGCCAACACATAGGACAGAACTCGGGCTCCTACGAGCAGTACTTC.

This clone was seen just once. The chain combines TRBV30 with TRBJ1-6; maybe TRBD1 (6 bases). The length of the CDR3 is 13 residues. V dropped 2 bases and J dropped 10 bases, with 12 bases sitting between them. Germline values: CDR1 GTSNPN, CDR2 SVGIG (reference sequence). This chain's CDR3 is CAWSQGLKSPLHF. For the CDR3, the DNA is TGTGCCTGGAGTCAGGGGTTGAAATCACCCCTCCACTTT.

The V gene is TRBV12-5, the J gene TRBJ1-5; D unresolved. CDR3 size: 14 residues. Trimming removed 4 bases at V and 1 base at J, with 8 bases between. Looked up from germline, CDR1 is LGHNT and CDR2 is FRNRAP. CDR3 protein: CASGSGVSNQPQHF. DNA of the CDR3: TGTGCTAGTGGTTCCGGGGTAAGCAATCAGCCCCAGCATTTT.

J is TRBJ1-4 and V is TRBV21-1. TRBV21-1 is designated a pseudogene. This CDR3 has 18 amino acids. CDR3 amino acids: CASLRHGANNSHNEKLFF. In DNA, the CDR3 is TGTGCCAGCCTACGCCATGGTGCGAATAATAGTCATAATGAAAAACTGTTTTTT.

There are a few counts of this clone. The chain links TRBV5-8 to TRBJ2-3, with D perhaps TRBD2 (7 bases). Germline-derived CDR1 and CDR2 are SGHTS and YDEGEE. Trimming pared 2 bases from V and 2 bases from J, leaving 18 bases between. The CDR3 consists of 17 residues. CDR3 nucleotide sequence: TGTGCCAGCAGCTTTAATATACGGGGGGCCATCACAGATACGCAGTATTTT. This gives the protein CASSFNIRGAITDTQYF.

The CDR3: CASSQLPGQSNEKLFF. CDR3 DNA sequence: TGTGCCAGCAGCCAACTTCCGGGACAGTCAAATGAAAAACTGTTTTTT. The chain uses TRBV5-4 and TRBJ1-4; TRBD1 matches at 7 bases. Germline V CDR1 and CDR2: SGHNT, YYREEE (reference sequence). The CDR3 consists of 16 residues. Losses at the gene ends were 4 bases for V and 5 bases for J; bases not matched to a gene: 11.

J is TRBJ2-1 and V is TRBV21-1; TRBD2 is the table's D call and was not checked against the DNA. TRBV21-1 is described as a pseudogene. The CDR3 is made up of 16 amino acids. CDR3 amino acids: CASSKVERGPYNEQFF. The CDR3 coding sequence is TGTGCCAGCAGCAAAGTAGAGCGGGGACCCTACAATGAGCAGTTCTTC.

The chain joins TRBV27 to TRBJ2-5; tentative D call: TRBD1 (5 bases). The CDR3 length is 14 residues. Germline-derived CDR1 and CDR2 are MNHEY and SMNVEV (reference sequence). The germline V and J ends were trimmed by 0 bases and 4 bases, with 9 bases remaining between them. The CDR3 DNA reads TGTGCCAGCAGTTTATCGCAGGGTACAGAGACCCAGTACTTC. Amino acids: CASSLSQGTETQYF.

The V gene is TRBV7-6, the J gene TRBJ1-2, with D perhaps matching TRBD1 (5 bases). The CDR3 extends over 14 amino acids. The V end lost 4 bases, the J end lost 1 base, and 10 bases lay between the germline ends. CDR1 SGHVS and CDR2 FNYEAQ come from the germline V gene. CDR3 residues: CASSSLGGNYGYTF. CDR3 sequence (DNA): TGTGCCAGCAGCTCCCTCGGGGGTAACTATGGCTACACCTTC.